The 10 T cell receptor beta chains below all came from one sample that was sequenced in a study of chemoradiotherapy in HPV16-positive cancers. The repertoire was sequenced with immunoSEQ multiplex PCR; TCRdb's copy has only in-frame clones and lacks some. The sample lists about 3,500 clones; less than 75% were seen once. Sampling took place from a patient who underwent chemoradiotherapy. These receptors were obtained from a human donor with HPV-associated anogenital cancer.

CDR3 DNA: TGTGCCAGCGAGGTGGGGGGCGACCCGAGGAATTCACCCCTCCACTTT. It is translated as CASEVGGDPRNSPLHF. V and J are TRBV28 and TRBJ1-6, with D perhaps matching TRBD1 (6 bases). The germline V gene has CDR1 MDHEN and CDR2 SYDVKM. This CDR3 is 16 amino acids long. Trimming removed 8 bases from V and 7 bases from J, with 21 bases in between.

This clone was seen a single time. The V and J genes are TRBV6-5 and TRBJ2-3; no clear D gene. CDR3 length: 13 residues. Deletions cut 5 bases from V and 6 bases from J, with 12 bases between. Germline-derived CDR1 and CDR2 are MNHEY and SVGAGI. CDR3 sequence: CASSDPFGDTQYF. The CDR3 DNA sequence: TGTGCCAGCAGTGACCCATTTGGCGATACGCAGTATTTT.

The rearrangement links TRBV11-2 to TRBJ2-7, with TRBD1 as a possible D gene (6 bases). Trimming left V 2 bases short and J 7 bases short, with 15 bases between. This CDR3 is built from 14 residues. Germline V gene sequence: CDR1 SGHAT, CDR2 FQNNGV. The CDR3 DNA follows: TGTGCCAGCAGCTTACAGGTACAGGGCGGGGAGCAGTACGTC. Protein sequence: CASSLQVQGGEQYV.

The rearrangement links TRBV2 to TRBJ1-2; 7 bases match TRBD1. There are 14 residues in the CDR3. CDR1 SNHLY and CDR2 FYNNEI come from the germline V gene. Losses at the gene ends were 6 bases for V and 0 bases for J; bases not matched to a gene: 4. CDR3 DNA sequence: TGTGCCAGCAGCGGGACAGCTACTAACTATGGCTACACCTTC. It translates to CASSGTATNYGYTF.

The rearrangement uses TRBV29-1 and TRBJ1-1, with unresolved D. This CDR3 contains 11 residues. Trimming cost V 6 bases and J 1 base, with 6 bases left between them. CDR1 and CDR2 (germline): SQVTM, ANQGSEA. The DNA for the CDR3 is TGCAGCGTCGGCAGGAACACTGAAGCTTTCTTT. This encodes CSVGRNTEAFF.

The chain joins TRBV4-1 to TRBJ1-1; D not resolved. Germline assignment: CDR1 MGHRA and CDR2 YSYEKL. CDR3 length: 13 amino acids. The V and J ends lost 3 bases and 1 base respectively, with 6 bases between them. The CDR3 loop reads CASSHPKNTEAFF. The CDR3, as DNA: TGCGCCAGCAGCCATCCGAAGAACACTGAAGCTTTCTTT.

The V call is TRBV7-8, the J call TRBJ1-4; tentative D call: TRBD1 (6 bases). Per the germline V gene, CDR1 is SGHVS and CDR2 is FQNEAQ. V was clipped by 1 base and J by 6 bases, with 9 bases between them. This CDR3 is 14 amino acids long. The CDR3 DNA sequence: TGTGCCAGCAGCTTAGAGGGGGGGGATGAAAAACTGTTTTTT. Translation: CASSLEGGDEKLFF.

The rearrangement joins TRBV18 to TRBJ2-7; 8 positions agree with TRBD1. The germline V gene has CDR1 KGHSH and CDR2 LQKENI. This CDR3 contains 13 residues. J was trimmed by 7 bases and V by 2 bases; bases with no gene match: 4. The CDR3 spells CASSPFGQGEQYF. CDR3 bases: TGTGCCAGCTCACCATTCGGACAGGGAGAGCAGTACTTC.

The chain uses TRBV5-5 and TRBJ1-3; a weak D match, TRBD1 (6 bases). Germline V gene data show CDR1 as SGHKS and CDR2 as YYEKEE (reference sequence). V was pared by 0 bases and J by 4 bases, with 8 bases between. The CDR3 is 14 amino acids. The CDR3 here is CASSLAGTGNTIYF. CDR3 nucleotides: TGTGCCAGCAGCTTGGCCGGGACAGGAAACACCATATATTTT.

V gene TRBV5-1 combines with J gene TRBJ1-2; no reliable D call. Germline V gene data show CDR1 as SGHRS and CDR2 as YFSETQ. The CDR3 extends over 14 amino acids. Trimming stripped 0 bases from V and 4 bases from J, with 10 bases between. The CDR3 sequence is CASSLVAGSYGYTF. The CDR3 DNA reads as TGCGCCAGCAGCTTGGTAGCGGGGTCCTATGGCTACACCTTC.